This T cell receptor beta chain came from a study of blood T cell repertoires in COVID-19. The germline V gene has CDR1 LNHDA and CDR2 SQIVND (reference sequence). The CDR3 extends over 14 amino acids. Trimming shortened V by 3 bases and J by 3 bases, and 8 bases separated the two germline ends. Per the original methods: The authors estimated nucleated cell counts from reference gene primer amplification. Produced via immunoSEQ multiplex PCR; TCRdb's table is partial and in-frame only. V, J and clone size were drawn from that table, and D and trimming were deduced from the DNA. The profile shows 150,000 to 170,000 clones, roughly 83% of them singletons.

The chain combines TRBV19 with TRBJ1-4, with D hard to call. The source material was peripheral blood. The clonotype comes from a woman aged 60-75 years with acute or convalescent COVID-19. As DNA, the CDR3 is TGTGCCAGTAGTATGGGCATAGCTAATGAAAAACTGTTTTTT. Translation gives CASSMGIANEKLFF. The full variable domain, in which reference TRBV19 and TRBJ1-4 provide the parts outside the CDR3, is DGGITQSPKYLFRKEGQNVTLSCEQNLNHDAMYWYRQDPGQGLRLIYYSQIVNDFQKGDIAEGYSVSREKKESFPLTVTSAQKNPTAFYLCASSMGIANEKLFFGSGTQLSVL.